Below are 6 T cell receptor beta chains sequenced from a single sample in a study of cytomegalovirus exposure and HLA in healthy donors. A multiplex PCR was run with 60 Vbeta primers and 13 Jbeta primers. Generated by immunoSEQ multiplex PCR, the TCRdb table keeps only in-frame clones and is missing some. Of just over 150,000 clones listed, around 76% are singletons. The sequenced sample consisted of PBMCs. The receptors stem from a female donor in good health and CMV-seronegative.

The table lists this clone with a count of one. The chain employs TRBV4-1 and TRBJ1-5; no firm D call. CDR3 length: 19 amino acids. Germline-derived CDR1 and CDR2 are MGHRA and YSYEKL. The V and J ends lost 3 bases and 4 bases respectively, with 25 bases between them. CDR3 nucleotides: TGCGCCAGCAGCCAGGGTGGGAGGGATTGGCCCTACTATAATCAGCCCCAGCATTTT. As protein: CASSQGGRDWPYYNQPQHF.

This clone was seen only once. This chain connects TRBV27 to TRBJ1-4, with D possibly TRBD1 on 5 matching bases. Trimming took 6 bases from V and 7 from J, leaving 21 bases between them. Germline-derived CDR1 and CDR2 are MNHEY and SMNVEV (reference sequence). The CDR3 has 16 amino acids. The CDR3 is CASRPRAGGGGEKLFF. The CDR3 coding sequence is TGTGCCAGCAGGCCACGAGCTGGTGGCGGGGGTGAAAAACTGTTTTTT.

The chain joins TRBV11-2 to TRBJ2-5, with 9 nucleotides matching TRBD2. The germline V gene has CDR1 SGHAT and CDR2 FQNNGV. The CDR3 loop spans 16 amino acids. V shed 2 bases, J shed 5 bases, and the junction held 9 bases outside the gene matches. The CDR3: CASSLSWTSVGETQYF. In DNA, the CDR3 is TGTGCCAGCAGCTTATCCTGGACTAGCGTGGGGGAGACCCAGTACTTC.

This clone was picked up a small number of times. Other DNA sequences in the sample encode the same CDR3. The CDR3 loop reads CASSPTGNTEAFF. The CDR3 DNA reads TGTGCCAGCAGTCCGACGGGGAACACTGAAGCTTTCTTT. This chain links TRBV6-4 with TRBJ1-1, with D hard to call. The germline V and J ends were trimmed by 5 bases and 1 base, with 8 bases remaining between them. CDR3 length: 13 amino acids. Looked up from germline, CDR1 is MRHNA and CDR2 is SNTAGT.

This clone was seen a single time. The chain uses TRBV7-9 and TRBJ2-3; 16 positions agree with TRBD2. The CDR3 spans 17 residues. Germline values: CDR1 SEHNR, CDR2 FQNEAQ (reference sequence). Trimming cost V 3 bases and J 5 bases; bases outside gene matches: 5. The CDR3 region has the DNA TGTGCCAGCAGCTTGGGACTAGCGGGAGGGTGGAAAGATACGCAGTATTTT. This translates into CASSLGLAGGWKDTQYF.

The gene calls are TRBV18 and TRBJ1-5, with unresolved D. V lost 2 bases, J lost 3 bases, and 8 bases lay in between. The germline V gene has CDR1 KGHSH and CDR2 LQKENI. This CDR3 spans 14 amino acids. CDR3 coding DNA: TGTGCCAGCTCACCAGTTCAGGACAATCAGCCCCAGCATTTT. Protein product: CASSPVQDNQPQHF.